The present T cell receptor (beta chain) was sequenced within a study of OX40 agonist ivuxolimab in advanced cancers. Findings of the study overall: CD4+ and CD8+ blood T cells expanded clonally by week 6 at 0.1 to 3.0 mg/kg.

Libraries were prepared by immunoSEQ multiplex PCR; TCRdb keeps only in-frame clonotypes and omits some of them. The sample shows more than 30,000 clones, about 88% of them seen only once. The length of the CDR3 is 15 residues. The V and J ends lost 4 bases and 4 bases respectively, with 14 bases between them. Per the germline V gene, CDR1 is MNHNS and CDR2 is SASEGT. Remarks on this clone: The target antigen is unknown.

The genes are TRBV6-1 and TRBJ1-3; D is undetermined. The specimen was CD4+ or CD8+ T cells sorted from blood, collected in a trial of the OX40 agonist ivuxolimab. The sequence was obtained from an adult with an advanced solid tumor such as melanoma, head and neck, liver or kidney cancer. This CDR3 is CASSVGPSPGNTIYF. The CDR3 nucleotides read TGTGCCAGCAGTGTTGGTCCCAGTCCAGGAAACACCATATATTTT.